These 11 T cell receptor beta chains were all obtained from the same sample, sequenced in a study of T cell responses to AZD1222 COVID-19 vaccine. Generated by immunoSEQ multiplex PCR, the TCRdb table keeps only in-frame clones and is missing some. In the table there are more than 100,000 clones, around 91% of which are singletons. Material: peripheral blood, obtained on day 0 of AZD1222 vaccination. The origin of the receptors is an adult in good health.

The CDR3: CASSYGGGSYNEQFF. CDR3 bases: TGTGCCAGCAGCTATGGGGGGGGCTCCTACAATGAGCAGTTCTTC. The rearrangement joins TRBV11-3 to TRBJ2-1, with 7 nucleotides matching TRBD2. Trimming at V came to 4 bases and at J to 0 bases, leaving 3 bases not matched to a gene. This CDR3 has 15 amino acids. CDR1 and CDR2 from the germline V gene are SGHNT and YENEEA.

This chain joins TRBV4-1 and TRBJ2-1; TRBD2 might be the D (6 bases). This CDR3 is built from 17 residues. Trimming took 1 base from V and 2 from J, leaving 15 bases between them. CDR1 MGHRA and CDR2 YSYEKL come from the germline V gene. CDR3 in amino acids: CASSQAGGTKAYNEQFF. In DNA, the CDR3 is TGCGCCAGCAGCCAAGCAGGAGGGACCAAAGCCTACAATGAGCAGTTCTTC.

The gene calls are TRBV7-6 and TRBJ2-7; D is unclear. CDR1 SGHVS and CDR2 FNYEAQ come from the germline V gene. The CDR3 has 15 amino acids. V was trimmed by 1 base and J by 2 bases, leaving 12 bases between them. The CDR3 reads CASSLEPGHPYEQYF. The CDR3 DNA sequence: TGTGCCAGCAGCTTAGAGCCCGGCCACCCCTACGAGCAGTACTTC. The full variable domain, its missing parts supplied by reference TRBV7-6 and TRBJ2-7, is GAGVSQSPRYKVTKRGQDVALRCDPISGHVSLYWYRQALGQGPEFLTYFNYEAQQDKSGLPNDRFSAERPEGSISTLTIQRTEQRDSAMYRCASSLEPGHPYEQYFGPGTRLTVT.

In its sample, this clone was seen once. The V gene is TRBV14, the J gene TRBJ1-2; D is undetermined. Germline lookup yields CDR1 SGHDN and CDR2 FVKESK. There are 14 residues in the CDR3. The V gene lost 1 base and the J gene lost 4 bases, with 10 bases spanning the gap. CDR3 loop: CASSQGRGPYGYTF. The CDR3 nucleotides read TGTGCCAGCAGCCAAGGACGCGGGCCCTATGGCTACACCTTC.

This clone was seen just once. This chain uses TRBV28 with TRBJ2-7, with D tentatively TRBD2 (5 bases). Germline V gene data show CDR1 as MDHEN and CDR2 as SYDVKM. The CDR3 covers 15 residues. The ends were cut back, 10 bases at V and 0 bases at J, with 19 bases in the middle. The CDR3: CAIRTGSISSYEQYF. The CDR3 region has the DNA TGTGCCATCCGGACGGGGTCCATTAGCTCCTACGAGCAGTACTTC.

The chain has TRBV6-1 and TRBJ1-1; no clear D. This CDR3 is built from 15 residues. Looked up from germline, CDR1 is MNHNS and CDR2 is SASEGT. The V and J ends lost 2 bases and 5 bases respectively, with 15 bases between them. The CDR3 loop reads CASSEQSSGRTEAFF. The CDR3, as DNA: TGTGCCAGCAGTGAACAGTCCTCCGGAAGGACTGAAGCTTTCTTT.

The rearrangement joins TRBV7-2 to TRBJ1-4; tentatively, D is TRBD1 (6 bases). Trimming left V 5 bases short and J 7 bases short, with 17 bases between. The CDR3 runs to 15 residues. Germline lookup yields CDR1 SGHTA and CDR2 FQGNSA. The CDR3 region is CASSPPSGGGEKLFF. CDR3 sequence (DNA): TGTGCCAGCAGCCCCCCATCCGGGGGCGGTGAAAAACTGTTTTTT.

The rearrangement links TRBV11-2 to TRBJ2-5, with TRBD2 as a possible D gene (6 bases). Germline loops: CDR1 SGHAT, CDR2 FQNNGV. V lost 3 bases and J 2 bases, leaving 13 bases between the germline ends. The length of the CDR3 is 15 residues. The CDR3 nucleotides read TGTGCCAGCAGCTTCGGAGCGGGCAAGCAAGAGACCCAGTACTTC. Amino acid sequence: CASSFGAGKQETQYF.

The V call is TRBV29-1, the J call TRBJ2-7; D is undetermined. Germline-derived CDR1 and CDR2 are SQVTM and ANQGSEA. The CDR3 extends over 13 amino acids. The V gene lost 6 bases and the J gene lost 6 bases, with 18 bases spanning the gap. The CDR3 sequence is CSVLEVSRREQYF. The CDR3 coding sequence is TGCAGCGTCCTCGAAGTGTCGCGTCGCGAGCAGTACTTC.

This chain connects TRBV11-1 to TRBJ2-3; maybe TRBD2 (5 bases). In germline, CDR1 is SGHAT, CDR2 FQDESV (reference sequence). The CDR3 totals 14 residues. V lost 5 bases, J lost 2 bases, and 11 bases lay in between. The DNA of the CDR3 is TGTGCCAGCAGCCGACGCCGGGACACAGATACGCAGTATTTT. The encoded protein is CASSRRRDTDTQYF.

This chain links TRBV19 with TRBJ1-1; D ambiguous. This CDR3 has 14 residues. The V gene's germline CDR1 is LNHDA and CDR2 SQIVND (reference sequence). Trimming stripped 6 bases from V and 2 bases from J, with 13 bases between. CDR3 protein: CASSQRPLNTEAFF. The DNA of the CDR3 is TGTGCCAGTAGCCAGCGCCCTTTAAACACTGAAGCTTTCTTT. The full variable domain, its missing parts supplied by reference TRBV19 and TRBJ1-1, is DGGITQSPKYLFRKEGQNVTLSCEQNLNHDAMYWYRQDPGQGLRLIYYSQIVNDFQKGDIAEGYSVSREKKESFPLTVTSAQKNPTAFYLCASSQRPLNTEAFFGQGTRLTVV.